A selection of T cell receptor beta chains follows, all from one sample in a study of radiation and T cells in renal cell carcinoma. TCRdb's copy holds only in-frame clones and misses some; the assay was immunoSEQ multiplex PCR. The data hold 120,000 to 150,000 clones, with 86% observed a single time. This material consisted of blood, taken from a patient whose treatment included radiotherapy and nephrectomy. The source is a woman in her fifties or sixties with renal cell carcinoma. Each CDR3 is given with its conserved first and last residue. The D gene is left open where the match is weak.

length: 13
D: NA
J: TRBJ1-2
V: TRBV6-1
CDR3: CASSEHAGGGYTF

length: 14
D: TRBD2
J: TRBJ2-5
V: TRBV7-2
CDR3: CASSPMTSRETQYF

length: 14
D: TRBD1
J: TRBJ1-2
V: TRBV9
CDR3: CASSVAGGLGGYTF

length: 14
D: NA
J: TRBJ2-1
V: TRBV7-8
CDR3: CASSGRTAKNEQFF

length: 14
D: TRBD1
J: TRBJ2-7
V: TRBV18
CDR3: CASSPDRVRPEQYF

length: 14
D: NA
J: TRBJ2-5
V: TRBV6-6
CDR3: CASRKEGDQETQYF

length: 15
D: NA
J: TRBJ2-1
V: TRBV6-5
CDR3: CASSYQGSSYNEQFF

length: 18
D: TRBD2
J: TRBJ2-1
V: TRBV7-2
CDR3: CASSSGAGLAGRYNEQFF

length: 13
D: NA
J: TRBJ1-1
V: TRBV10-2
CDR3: CASSKPDSSEAFF

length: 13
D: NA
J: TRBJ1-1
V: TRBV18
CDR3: CASSRQLNTEAFF

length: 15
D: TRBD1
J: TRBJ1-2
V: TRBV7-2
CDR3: CASSPTGGVSGGYTF

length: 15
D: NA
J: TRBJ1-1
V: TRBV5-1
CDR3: CASSWVSGWSTEAFF

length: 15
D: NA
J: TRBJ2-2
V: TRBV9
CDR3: CASSVAGVLNGELFF

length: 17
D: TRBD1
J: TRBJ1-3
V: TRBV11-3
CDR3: CASSSRDRDCSGNTIYF

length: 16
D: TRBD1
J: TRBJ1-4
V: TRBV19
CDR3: CASSIAPQGSGEKLFF

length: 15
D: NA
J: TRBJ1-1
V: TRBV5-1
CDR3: CASSLTATMNTEAFF

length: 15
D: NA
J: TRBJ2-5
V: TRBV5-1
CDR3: CASSFNSGYQETQYF

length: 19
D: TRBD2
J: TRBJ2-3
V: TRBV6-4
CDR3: CASSDRLAGVILSTDTQYF

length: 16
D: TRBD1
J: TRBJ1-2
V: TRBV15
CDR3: CATSRTIGTGIHGYTF

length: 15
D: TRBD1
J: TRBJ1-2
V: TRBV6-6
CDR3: CASSSPGGANYGYTF

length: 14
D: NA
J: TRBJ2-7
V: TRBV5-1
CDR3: CASGTGLAGDEQYF

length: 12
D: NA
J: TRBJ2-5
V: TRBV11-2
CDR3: CASSYERGTQYF

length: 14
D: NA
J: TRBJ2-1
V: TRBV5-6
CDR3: CASTLVYGRYEQFF

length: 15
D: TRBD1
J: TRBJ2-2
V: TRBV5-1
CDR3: CASSLESTGGGELFF

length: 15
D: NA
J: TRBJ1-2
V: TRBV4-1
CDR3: CASSPVERAHYGYTF

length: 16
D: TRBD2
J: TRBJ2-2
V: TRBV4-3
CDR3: CASSQGLAVNTGELFF

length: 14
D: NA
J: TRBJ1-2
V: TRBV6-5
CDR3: CASSYGEQGGGYTF

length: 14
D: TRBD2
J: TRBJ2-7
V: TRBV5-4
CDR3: CASSLRAGDYEQYF

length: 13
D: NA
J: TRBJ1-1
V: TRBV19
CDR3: CASSIDGGTEAFF

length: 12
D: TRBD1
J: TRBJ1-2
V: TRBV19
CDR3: CASIDRAHGYTF

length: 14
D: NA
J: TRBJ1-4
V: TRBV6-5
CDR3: CASSYSPGSEKLFF

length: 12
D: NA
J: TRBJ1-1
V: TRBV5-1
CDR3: CASSLQNTEAFF

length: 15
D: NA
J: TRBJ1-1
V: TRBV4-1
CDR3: CASSHGRMGSTEAFF

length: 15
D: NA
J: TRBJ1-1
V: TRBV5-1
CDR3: CASSPRGGLNTEAFF

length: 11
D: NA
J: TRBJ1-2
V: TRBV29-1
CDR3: CSTRDGYGYTF

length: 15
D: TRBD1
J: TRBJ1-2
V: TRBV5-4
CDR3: CASSTGTGRSYGYTF

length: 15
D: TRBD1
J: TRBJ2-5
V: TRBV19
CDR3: CASSIGSTGSETQYF

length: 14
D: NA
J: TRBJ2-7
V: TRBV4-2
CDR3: CASSQESDSYEQYF

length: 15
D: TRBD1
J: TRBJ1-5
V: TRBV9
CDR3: CASSADRAGNQPQHF

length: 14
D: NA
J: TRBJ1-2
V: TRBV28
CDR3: CASRFPRGVYGYTF

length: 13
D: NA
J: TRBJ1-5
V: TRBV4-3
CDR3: CASKDSDNQPQHF

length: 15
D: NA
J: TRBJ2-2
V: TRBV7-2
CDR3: CASSGSAGHTGELFF

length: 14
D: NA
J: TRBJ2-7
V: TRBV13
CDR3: CASQWGESSYEQYF

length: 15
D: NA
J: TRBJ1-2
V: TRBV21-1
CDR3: CASSTATGGTRGYTF

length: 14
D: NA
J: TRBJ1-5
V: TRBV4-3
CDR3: CASSQGILNQPQHF

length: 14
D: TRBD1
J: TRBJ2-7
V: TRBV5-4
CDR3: CASSRQGATYEQYF

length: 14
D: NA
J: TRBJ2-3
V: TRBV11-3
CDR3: CASSLVGSGETQYF

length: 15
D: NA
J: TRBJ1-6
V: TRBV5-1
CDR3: CASSLGSSRGSPLHF

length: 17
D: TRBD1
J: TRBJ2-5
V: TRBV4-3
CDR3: CASSQETGGLSQETQYF

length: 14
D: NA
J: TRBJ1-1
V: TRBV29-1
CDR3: CSVNRPPQNTEAFF

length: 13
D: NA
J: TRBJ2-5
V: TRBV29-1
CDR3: CSAPGDMMETQYF

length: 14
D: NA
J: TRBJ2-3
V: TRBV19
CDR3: CASKRGASTDTQYF

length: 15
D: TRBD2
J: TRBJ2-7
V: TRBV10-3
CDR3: CAISESASGLREQYF